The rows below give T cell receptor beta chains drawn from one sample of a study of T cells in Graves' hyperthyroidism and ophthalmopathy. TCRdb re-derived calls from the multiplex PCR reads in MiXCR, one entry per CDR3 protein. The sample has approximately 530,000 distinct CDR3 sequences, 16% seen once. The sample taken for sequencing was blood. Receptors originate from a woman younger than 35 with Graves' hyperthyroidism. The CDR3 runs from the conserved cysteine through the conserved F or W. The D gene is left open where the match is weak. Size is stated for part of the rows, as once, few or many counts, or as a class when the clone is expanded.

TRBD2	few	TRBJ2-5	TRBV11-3	CASSLDLKTSGMAPQETQYF	TGTGCCAGCAGCTTAGATCTAAAGACTAGCGGGATGGCCCCCCAAGAGACCCAGTACTTC
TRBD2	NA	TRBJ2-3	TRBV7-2	CVSSLVIGGTSGRSDTQYF	TGTGTCAGCAGCTTAGTAATAGGTGGCACTAGCGGGAGGTCAGATACGCAGTATTTT
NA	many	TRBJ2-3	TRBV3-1	CASSLSTDTQYF	TGTGCCAGCAGCCTGAGCACAGATACGCAGTATTTT
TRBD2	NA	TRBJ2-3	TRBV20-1	CSARAFLTSGRETDTQYF	TGCAGTGCTAGAGCATTCTTGACTAGCGGGAGGGAAACAGATACGCAGTATTTT
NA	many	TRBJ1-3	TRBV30	CAWSVYGNTIYF	TGTGCCTGGAGTGTATATGGAAACACCATATATTTT
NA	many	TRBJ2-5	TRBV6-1	CASSEEVGRGETQYF	TGTGCCAGCAGTGAAGAGGTTGGGAGAGGGGAGACCCAGTACTTC
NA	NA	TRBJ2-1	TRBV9	CASSVGSGGGSYNEQFF	TGTGCCAGCAGCGTAGGTTCGGGGGGCGGCTCCTACAATGAGCAGTTCTTC
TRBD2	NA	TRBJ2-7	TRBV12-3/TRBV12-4	CASSLVGGSVDEQYF	TGTGCCAGCAGTTTAGTGGGGGGGTCAGTGGACGAGCAGTACTTC
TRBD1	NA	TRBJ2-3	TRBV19	CASSTNPYRTGGTDTQYF	TGTGCCAGTAGTACCAACCCCTATAGGACAGGGGGCACAGATACGCAGTATTTT
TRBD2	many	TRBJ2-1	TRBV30	CAWDSGRGVFKEQFF	TGTGCCTGGGACAGCGGGAGGGGGGTCTTCAAGGAGCAGTTCTTC
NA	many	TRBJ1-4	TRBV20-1	CSARGPNEKLFF	TGCAGTGCTAGGGGACCTAATGAAAAACTGTTTTTT
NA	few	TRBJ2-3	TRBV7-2	CASSPMGDTQYF	TGTGCCAGCAGCCCCATGGGGGATACGCAGTATTTT
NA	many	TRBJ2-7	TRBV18	CASSPFAGGEQYF	TGTGCCAGCTCACCATTTGCGGGCGGCGAGCAGTACTTC
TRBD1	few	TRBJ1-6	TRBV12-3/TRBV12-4	CAGSPGQGAGSPLHF	TGTGCCGGCAGCCCCGGACAGGGGGCTGGTTCACCCCTCCACTTT
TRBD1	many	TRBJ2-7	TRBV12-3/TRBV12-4	CASSTTGALAYEQYF	TGTGCCAGCAGTACGACAGGGGCCCTTGCCTACGAGCAGTACTTC
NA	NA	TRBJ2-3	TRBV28	CASSPRRGSGGVRTDTQYF	TGTGCCAGCAGCCCAAGGAGGGGTAGCGGCGGAGTTCGCACAGATACGCAGTATTTT
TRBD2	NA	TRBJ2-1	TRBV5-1	CASSETSGRWFF	TGCGCCAGCAGCGAGACTAGCGGGAGGTGGTTCTTC